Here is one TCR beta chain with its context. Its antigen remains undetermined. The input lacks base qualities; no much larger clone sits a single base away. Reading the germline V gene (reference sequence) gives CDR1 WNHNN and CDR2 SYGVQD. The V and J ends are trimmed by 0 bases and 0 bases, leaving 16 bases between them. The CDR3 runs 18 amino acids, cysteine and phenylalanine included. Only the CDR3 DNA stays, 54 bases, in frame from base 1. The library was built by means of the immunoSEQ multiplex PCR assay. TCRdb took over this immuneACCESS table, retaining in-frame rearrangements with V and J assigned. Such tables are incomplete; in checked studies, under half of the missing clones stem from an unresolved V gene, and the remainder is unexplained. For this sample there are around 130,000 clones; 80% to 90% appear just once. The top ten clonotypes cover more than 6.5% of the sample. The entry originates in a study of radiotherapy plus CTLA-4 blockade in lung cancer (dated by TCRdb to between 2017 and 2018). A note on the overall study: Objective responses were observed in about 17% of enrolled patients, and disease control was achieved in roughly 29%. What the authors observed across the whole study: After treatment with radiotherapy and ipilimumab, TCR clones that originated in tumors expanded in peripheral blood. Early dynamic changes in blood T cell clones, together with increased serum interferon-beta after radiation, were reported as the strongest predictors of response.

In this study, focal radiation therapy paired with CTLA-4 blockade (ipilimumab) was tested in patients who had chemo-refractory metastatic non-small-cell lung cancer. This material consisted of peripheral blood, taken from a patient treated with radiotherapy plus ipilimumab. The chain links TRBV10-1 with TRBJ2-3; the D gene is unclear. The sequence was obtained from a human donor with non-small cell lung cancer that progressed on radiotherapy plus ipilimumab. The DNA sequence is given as TGCGCCAGCAGTGAGTCGGGATTCGGCGGAACTAGCACAGATACGCAGTATTTT. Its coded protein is CASSESGFGGTSTDTQYF.